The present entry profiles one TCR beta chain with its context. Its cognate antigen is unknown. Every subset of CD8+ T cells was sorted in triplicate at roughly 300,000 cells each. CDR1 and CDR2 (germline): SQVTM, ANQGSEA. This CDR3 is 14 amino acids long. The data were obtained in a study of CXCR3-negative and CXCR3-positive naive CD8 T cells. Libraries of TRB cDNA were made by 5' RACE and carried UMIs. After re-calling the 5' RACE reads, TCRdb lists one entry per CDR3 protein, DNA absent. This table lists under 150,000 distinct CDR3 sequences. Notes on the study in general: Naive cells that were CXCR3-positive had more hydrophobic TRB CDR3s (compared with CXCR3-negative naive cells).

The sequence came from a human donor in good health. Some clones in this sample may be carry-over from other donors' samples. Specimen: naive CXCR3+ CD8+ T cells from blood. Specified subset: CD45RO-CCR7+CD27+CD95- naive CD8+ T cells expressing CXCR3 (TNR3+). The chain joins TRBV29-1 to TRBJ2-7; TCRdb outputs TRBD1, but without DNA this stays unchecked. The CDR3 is CSVEWAGVSYEQYF.